The TCR beta chain described here comes from a study of CD8 T cells in ankylosing spondylitis. The TCR beta libraries were generated through quantitative 5'-RACE incorporating molecular barcodes. TCRdb fed the 5' RACE reads into MiXCR, producing one record per CDR3 protein. The data hold 250,000 or so distinct CDR3 sequences, with around 10% observed a single time. Study-wide findings and caveats: A TCR beta motif of 8 or 9 highly homologous variants appeared characteristic of ankylosing spondylitis blood.

In regard to this clonotype: Its antigen is unknown.

The V and J ends lost 1 base and 4 bases, in that order; junction bases with no gene match: 7. Germline values: CDR1 SGHRS, CDR2 YFSETQ. The CDR3 is 17 residues long. The sequenced sample consisted of blood, either unsorted or a sorted T cell fraction (not recorded which). The chain is built from TRBV5-1 and TRBJ2-2, with 10 bases lining up with TRBD2. This receptor was obtained from a male donor with ankylosing spondylitis or in good health (not recorded which). CDR3 sequence (DNA): TGCGCCAGCAGCTTGCGGCTAGCGGGAGTTGGCACCGGGGAGCTGTTTTTT. This codes for CASSLRLAGVGTGELFF.